Listed below are T cell receptor beta chains from one sample, sequenced in a study of T cell responses to AZD1222 COVID-19 vaccine. Generated by immunoSEQ multiplex PCR, the TCRdb table keeps only in-frame clones and is missing some. The table lists about 110,000 clones, approximately 89% of them singletons. The sample in question was peripheral blood, obtained on day 0 of MenACWY control vaccination. The receptors here all came from an adult in good health. The CDR3 runs from the conserved cysteine through the conserved F or W. Each record gives: clone size, D gene, V gene, J gene, CDR3 length, CDR3 DNA, CDR3 protein. A D gene is named only where the DNA matches it firmly. The listing skips clone size in some rows; elsewhere it reads once, few, many or a size class.

abundance: -; d_gene: TRBD1; v_gene: TRBV30; j_gene: TRBJ1-4; len: 13; CDR3nt: TGTGCCTGGATCCCGACAGGGTTTGAAAAACTGTTTTTT; CDR3aa: CAWIPTGFEKLFF
abundance: -; d_gene: -; v_gene: TRBV18; j_gene: TRBJ1-5; len: 13; CDR3nt: TGTGCCAGCTCACCCCATAGCAATCAGCCCCAGCATTTT; CDR3aa: CASSPHSNQPQHF
abundance: -; d_gene: -; v_gene: TRBV5-4; j_gene: TRBJ1-4; len: 15; CDR3nt: TGTGCCAGCAGCTCGCGGAGTCCAGGAGGGGAAAAACTGTTTTTT; CDR3aa: CASSSRSPGGEKLFF
abundance: -; d_gene: TRBD2; v_gene: TRBV5-1; j_gene: TRBJ2-5; len: 16; CDR3nt: TGCGCCAGCAGCTTGGCCCAACTAGCGGGCAAAGAGACCCAGTACTTC; CDR3aa: CASSLAQLAGKETQYF
abundance: -; d_gene: TRBD1; v_gene: TRBV18; j_gene: TRBJ2-5; len: 16; CDR3nt: TGTGCCAGCTCACTGACGGGACAGGGGGCCCAAGAGACCCAGTACTTC; CDR3aa: CASSLTGQGAQETQYF
abundance: -; d_gene: TRBD1; v_gene: TRBV4-2; j_gene: TRBJ2-2; len: 15; CDR3nt: TGTGCCAGCAGCCCGGACAGGGGGCGCCCCGGGGAGCTGTTTTTT; CDR3aa: CASSPDRGRPGELFF
abundance: once; d_gene: TRBD1; v_gene: TRBV7-2; j_gene: TRBJ2-7; len: 14; CDR3nt: TGTGCCAGCAGCTTAGGGACAGGGTACTACGAGCAGTACTTC; CDR3aa: CASSLGTGYYEQYF
abundance: -; d_gene: TRBD1; v_gene: TRBV29-1; j_gene: TRBJ2-7; len: 13; CDR3nt: TGCAGCGTTGAGGACAGGGGGCTCTACGAGCAGTACTTC; CDR3aa: CSVEDRGLYEQYF
abundance: -; d_gene: -; v_gene: TRBV18; j_gene: TRBJ1-2; len: 12; CDR3nt: TGTGCCAGCTCAACGGACAGCTATGGCTACACCTTC; CDR3aa: CASSTDSYGYTF
abundance: -; d_gene: TRBD2; v_gene: TRBV9; j_gene: TRBJ2-3; len: 16; CDR3nt: TGTGCCAGCAGCGTAGAGAGGTCTAGCGGGTCAGATACGCAGTATTTT; CDR3aa: CASSVERSSGSDTQYF